This TCR beta chain was captured in a study of shared clonotypes between healthy human individuals. The sample holds many counts of this clone. Some clones are missing from TCRdb's copy, which holds only in-frame ones; the method was immunoSEQ multiplex PCR. In the table there are approximately 940,000 clones, 76% of which are singletons. This receptor was identified in a man younger than 35 in good health. Sequencing was done on a sample of memory CD4+ T cells sorted from blood. Subset meaning: CD45RA-negative fraction.

The CDR3 loop is CASSLDGRSSYEQYF. Here the CDR3 DNA reads TGTGCCAGCAGCTTGGACGGAAGATCCTCCTACGAGCAGTACTTC. The J gene is TRBJ2-7, the V gene TRBV5-6; the D is unclear. V dropped 0 bases and J dropped 0 bases, with 10 bases sitting between them. From germline, CDR1 is SGHDT and CDR2 YYEEEE. This CDR3 is 15 amino acids long.